The 17 T cell receptor beta chains in this list originate from one sample, sequenced in a study of blood T cell repertoires in COVID-19. Assay: immunoSEQ multiplex PCR; the TCRdb copy retains only in-frame clones and omits some. Altogether approximately 310,000 clones are present, approximately 88% being singletons, with the ten largest covering 5% to 5.5%. The sequenced sample consisted of PBMCs or T cells enriched from blood (not recorded which). The source of these receptors is a man aged 55 to 70 who had recovered from COVID-19.

The chain couples TRBV7-2 to TRBJ2-7; D gene uncertain. Trimming removed 4 bases at V and 2 bases at J, with 15 bases between. The CDR3 is made up of 15 amino acids. CDR1 and CDR2 (germline): SGHTA, FQGNSA. The CDR3 is CASSSGPTPTYEQYF. The CDR3, as DNA: TGTGCCAGCAGCTCAGGCCCCACCCCAACCTACGAGCAGTACTTC.

The rearrangement links TRBV7-2 to TRBJ2-3; 7 bases match TRBD1. Unmatched junction bases numbered 14, after V lost 2 bases and J lost 0 bases. The V gene's germline CDR1 is SGHTA and CDR2 FQGNSA. The CDR3 totals 19 residues. CDR3 sequence: CASSLFISWWDRSTDTQYF. The CDR3 nucleotides read TGTGCCAGCAGCTTATTTATAAGTTGGTGGGACAGAAGCACAGATACGCAGTATTTT.

This chain connects TRBV13 to TRBJ2-3; D might be TRBD2 (6 bases). The CDR3 length is 16 residues. Trimming removed 5 bases from V and 2 bases from J, with 17 bases in between. CDR1 and CDR2 from the germline V gene are PRHDT and FYEKMQ (reference sequence). The CDR3 loop is CASSPLGGINTDTQYF. CDR3 nucleotides: TGTGCCAGCAGCCCCCTCGGCGGGATCAACACAGATACGCAGTATTTT. Complete variable domain (other parts from reference TRBV13 and TRBJ2-3): AAGVIQSPRHLIKEKRETATLKCYPIPRHDTVYWYQQGPGQDPQFLISFYEKMQSDKGSIPDRFSAQQFSDYHSELNMSSLELGDSALYFCASSPLGGINTDTQYFGPGTRLTVL.

Only one count was recorded for this clone. The V call is TRBV5-6, the J call TRBJ2-7; 7 nucleotides agree with TRBD1. CDR1 and CDR2 from the germline V gene are SGHDT and YYEEEE. The CDR3 totals 15 residues. Losses at the gene ends were 0 bases for V and 3 bases for J; bases not matched to a gene: 6. CDR3 nucleotide sequence: TGTGCCAGCAGCTTGGTGGGGACAGACGACTACGAGCAGTACTTC. Its protein product is CASSLVGTDDYEQYF.

The chain joins TRBV29-1 to TRBJ2-5, with a tentative D call TRBD1 (5 bases). The CDR3 runs to 13 residues. The germline V and J ends were trimmed by 6 bases and 2 bases, with 13 bases remaining between them. The germline V gene encodes CDR1 SQVTM and CDR2 ANQGSEA. CDR3: CSVREGAQETQYF. For the CDR3, the DNA is TGCAGCGTCAGGGAAGGGGCACAAGAGACCCAGTACTTC.

The chain uses TRBV6-5 and TRBJ2-7; TRBD2 agrees at 10 bases. From germline, CDR1 is MNHEY and CDR2 SVGAGI. The V gene end was trimmed by 6 bases and the J gene end by 2 bases; junction bases not matched to a gene: 4. There are 14 residues in the CDR3. The DNA for the CDR3 is TGTGCCAGCAGCAGACTAGCGGGCACCTACGAGCAGTACTTC. It codes for CASSRLAGTYEQYF.

The rearrangement uses TRBV29-1 and TRBJ2-1; possible D gene TRBD1, 6 bases. The germline V gene has CDR1 SQVTM and CDR2 ANQGSEA. Between the trimmed V and J ends, which lost 6 bases and 4 bases, there was a span of 13 bases. CDR3 length: 13 amino acids. The DNA for the CDR3 is TGCAGCGTGACCAGGGGAGCTTACAATGAGCAGTTCTTC. It encodes CSVTRGAYNEQFF.

This clone was recorded a few times. The V call is TRBV9, the J call TRBJ1-1; tentative D call: TRBD1 (5 bases). CDR1 SGDLS and CDR2 YYNGEE come from the germline V gene. This CDR3 is 14 amino acids long. The V end lost 3 bases, the J end lost 7 bases, and 16 bases lay between the germline ends. The CDR3 sequence: CASSATQAISEAFF. CDR3 DNA: TGTGCCAGCAGCGCTACACAGGCAATCAGTGAAGCTTTCTTT.

The table lists this clone with a few counts. Other DNA sequences in the sample encode the same CDR3. This chain uses TRBV12-3 or TRBV12-4 with TRBJ2-7; D unresolved. The V end was cut by 5 bases, the J end by 6 bases, with 8 bases between. CDR3 length: 11 amino acids. DNA of the CDR3: TGTGCCAGCAGTCTGAGAGGCGAGCAGTACTTC. It translates to CASSLRGEQYF.

V gene TRBV5-1 combines with J gene TRBJ2-7; the D gene is possibly TRBD2 (5 bases). Germline V gene data show CDR1 as SGHRS and CDR2 as YFSETQ. The CDR3 sequence is 15 residues long. V shed 4 bases and J shed 0 bases, with 14 bases lying between them. The CDR3 here is CASSEQATSSYEQYF. The CDR3 nucleotides are TGCGCCAGCAGCGAACAAGCCACTAGCTCCTACGAGCAGTACTTC.

This sequence joins TRBV4-2 and TRBJ2-2; the match to TRBD2 covers 10 bases. The CDR3 extends over 18 amino acids. The germline V gene has CDR1 LGHNA and CDR2 YNFKEQ. V was clipped by 0 bases and J by 5 bases; unmatched bases: 9. This CDR3 reads CASSQERAGGPSTGELFF. The CDR3 nucleotides are TGTGCCAGCAGCCAAGAAAGAGCGGGAGGGCCCTCTACCGGGGAGCTGTTTTTT.

A few counts support this clone. The chain has TRBV28 and TRBJ2-7; TRBD1 matches 7 bases. Germline-derived CDR1 and CDR2 are MDHEN and SYDVKM. V shed 3 bases and J 6 bases; nucleotides not matched to a gene: 2. The CDR3 consists of 12 residues. The CDR3 DNA is TGTGCCAGCAGTTTTCCAGGGGGCGAGCAGTACTTC. This encodes CASSFPGGEQYF. The complete variable domain, with remaining parts taken from reference TRBV28 and TRBJ2-7, reads DVKVTQSSRYLVKRTGEKVFLECVQDMDHENMFWYRQDPGLGLRLIYFSYDVKMKEKGDIPEGYSVSREKKERFSLILESASTNQTSMYLCASSFPGGEQYFGPGTRLTVT.

The chain uses TRBV6-4 and TRBJ1-5; D remains unclear. Trimming removed 0 bases at V and 0 bases at J, with 9 bases between. CDR3 size: 16 residues. Germline V lookup: CDR1 MRHNA, CDR2 SNTAGT. CDR3 bases: TGTGCCAGCAGTGACTCCCGGGAGTATAGCAATCAGCCCCAGCATTTT. It encodes CASSDSREYSNQPQHF.

In nucleotides, the CDR3 is TGTGCCATCAGTGCTACGGGTACTATTGGCTACACCTTC. As protein: CAISATGTIGYTF. V usage is TRBV10-3 and J usage is TRBJ1-2; D unresolved. The CDR3 totals 13 residues. The V end was cut by 4 bases, the J end by 7 bases, with 13 bases between. The germline V gene encodes CDR1 ENHRY and CDR2 SYGVKD.

This chain joins TRBV3-1 (or the pseudogene TRBV3-2) and TRBJ2-1; 13 bases map to TRBD2. V gave up 4 bases and J gave up 8 bases; unmatched junction bases: 2. Germline V gene data show CDR1 as LGHDT and CDR2 as YNNKEL (reference sequence). The CDR3 has 14 residues. The CDR3 region is CASSRTSGGDEQFF. Written as DNA, the CDR3 is TGTGCCAGCAGCCGAACTAGCGGGGGGGATGAGCAGTTCTTC.

This rearrangement joins TRBV7-3 to TRBJ2-1, with unresolved D. The ends were cut back, 3 bases at V and 4 bases at J, with 7 bases in the middle. The CDR3 covers 13 residues. Germline CDR1 SGHTA, CDR2 FQGTGA. The CDR3 DNA is TGTGCCAGCAGCTTTGCGCGGTACAATGAGCAGTTCTTC. Its protein is CASSFARYNEQFF.

The CDR3 reads CASSLGAGALEQYF. CDR3 DNA sequence: TGCGCCAGCAGCTTGGGAGCGGGAGCCCTCGAGCAGTACTTC. This chain joins TRBV5-1 and TRBJ2-7; TRBD2 aligns across 8 bases. The CDR3 contains 14 residues. V trimming: 0 bases; J trimming: 6 bases; junction bases outside the gene matches: 5. Germline CDR1 and CDR2: SGHRS and YFSETQ.